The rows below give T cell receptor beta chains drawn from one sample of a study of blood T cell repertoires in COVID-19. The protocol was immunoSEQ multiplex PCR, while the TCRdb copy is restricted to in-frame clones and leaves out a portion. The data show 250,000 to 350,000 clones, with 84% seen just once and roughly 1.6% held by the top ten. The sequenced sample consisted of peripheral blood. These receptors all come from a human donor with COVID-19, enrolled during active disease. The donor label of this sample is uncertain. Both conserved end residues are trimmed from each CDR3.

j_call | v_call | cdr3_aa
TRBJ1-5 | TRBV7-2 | ASRLQGGGQPQH
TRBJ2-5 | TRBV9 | ASSESSGRGVETQY
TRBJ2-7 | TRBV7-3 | ASSLATGNEQY
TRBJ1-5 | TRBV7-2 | ASSLDSPGQPQH
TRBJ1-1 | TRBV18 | ASSGDRAHTEAF
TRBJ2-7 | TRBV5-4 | ASSFGGGAYEQY
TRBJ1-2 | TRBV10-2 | ASSVDRVSSGYT
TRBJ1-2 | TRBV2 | ASSVQGLGGYT
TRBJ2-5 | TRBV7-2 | ASSPRLLITQETQY
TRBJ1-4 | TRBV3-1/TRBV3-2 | ASSQGAGNEKLF
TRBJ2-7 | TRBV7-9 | ASSSDRVRY
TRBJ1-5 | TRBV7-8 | ASSTRDYSNQPQH
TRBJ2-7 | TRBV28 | ASKRRGRNEQY
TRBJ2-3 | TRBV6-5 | ATLFWDYSTDTQY
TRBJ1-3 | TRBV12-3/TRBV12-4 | ASSLEVNTIY
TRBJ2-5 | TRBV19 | ASSIDPASETQY
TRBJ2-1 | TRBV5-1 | ASSLLSGPSYNEQF
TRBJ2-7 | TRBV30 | AWGGQAPSNEQY
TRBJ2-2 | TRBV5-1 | ASSSGGTTGELF
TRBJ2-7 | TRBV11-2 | ASSVNSYEQY
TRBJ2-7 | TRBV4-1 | ASSQNGAPGLFPFLGREQY
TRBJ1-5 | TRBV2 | ASRKDRGSNQPQH
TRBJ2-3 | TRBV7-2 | ASSLGGSTGTDTQY
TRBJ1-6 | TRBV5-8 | ASSYNSGTVYNSPLH
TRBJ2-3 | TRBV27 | ASSYDLLRDRGRGDTQY
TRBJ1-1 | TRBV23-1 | ASSQSTHLTGGARTEAF
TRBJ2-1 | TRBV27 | ASSLYMASGAPQF
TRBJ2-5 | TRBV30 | AWSVFGRALETQY
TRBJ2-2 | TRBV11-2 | ASSFGRTNTGELF
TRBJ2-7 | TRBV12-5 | ASGFVYGSYEQY
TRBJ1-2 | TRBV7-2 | ASSLETGVGYGYT
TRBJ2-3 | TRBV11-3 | ASSLGQGATDTQY
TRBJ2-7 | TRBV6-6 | ASGAPDRGNVYEQY
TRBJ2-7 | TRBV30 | AWSTSGVAHEQY
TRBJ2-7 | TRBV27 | ASSFARAPLNRAPYEQY
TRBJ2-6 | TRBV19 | ASSTAGGANVLT
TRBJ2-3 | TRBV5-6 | ASSLDPGTDTQY
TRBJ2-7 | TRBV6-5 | ATGRVDEQY
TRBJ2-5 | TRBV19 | ASSIGTGQETQY
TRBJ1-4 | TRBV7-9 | ASSLAGANEKLF
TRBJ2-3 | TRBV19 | ASSRTSGLTDTQY
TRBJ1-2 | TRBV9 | ASSASGLTNYGYT
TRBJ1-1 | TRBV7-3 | ASSLVSGSREAF
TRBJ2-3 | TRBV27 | ASSLVDGSNVTDTQY
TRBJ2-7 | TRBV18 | ASSPGTSYEQY
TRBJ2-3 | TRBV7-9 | ASSPRGGPGSTDTQY
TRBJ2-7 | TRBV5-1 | ASSFQVSGYEQY
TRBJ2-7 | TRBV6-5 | ASSYADRFSYEQY
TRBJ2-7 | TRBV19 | ASAGYSTGIPYEQY
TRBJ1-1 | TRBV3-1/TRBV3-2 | ASSQDPHGNTEAF
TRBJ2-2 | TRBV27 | ASSPRGPGTGELF
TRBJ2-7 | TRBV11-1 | ASSLGQGRFEQY
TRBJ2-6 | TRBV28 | ASSDQVSGANVLT
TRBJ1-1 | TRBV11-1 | ASSQEVGGDTEAF